The table lists the clone carrying this T cell receptor (beta chain) with a few counts. Its antigen is currently unknown. This entry is derived from a study of T-cell memory formation after mild COVID-19. Broader study findings: CD8+ contracting clones occupied EMRA, while CD4+ ones occupied mainly CM and EM.

Trimming took off 2 bases at V and 7 bases at J, with 13 bases between the two ends. Per germline, CDR1 SGHNT and CDR2 YYREEE (reference sequence). The CDR3 consists of 13 residues. TCRdb reprocessed the 5' RACE reads with MiXCR, giving one entry per CDR3 protein. The sample lists some 310,000 distinct CDR3 sequences; less than 25% were seen once. The receptor comes from a man aged 18-30 years who had mild COVID-19 (a few samples of this study predate the infection). Cell type and time point are not known. The chain employs TRBV5-4 and TRBJ2-7; a weak D match, TRBD2 (6 bases). Sequencing was carried out using PBMCs or a T cell subset sorted from them (not recorded which). CDR3 bases: TGTGCCAGCAGCTTAGAGGTGGCGGGAGAGCAGTACTTC. Encoded protein: CASSLEVAGEQYF.